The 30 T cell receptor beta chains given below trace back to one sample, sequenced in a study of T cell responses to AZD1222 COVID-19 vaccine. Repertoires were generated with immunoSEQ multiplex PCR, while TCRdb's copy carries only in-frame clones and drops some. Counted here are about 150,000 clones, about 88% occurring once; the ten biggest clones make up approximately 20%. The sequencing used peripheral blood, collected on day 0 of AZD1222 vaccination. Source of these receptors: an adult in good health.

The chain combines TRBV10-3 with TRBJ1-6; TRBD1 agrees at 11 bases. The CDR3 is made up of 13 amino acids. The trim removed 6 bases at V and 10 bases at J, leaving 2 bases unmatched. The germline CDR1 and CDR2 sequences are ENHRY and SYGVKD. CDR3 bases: TGTGCCATCAGGGGACAGGGGGACTCACCCCTCCACTTT. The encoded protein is CAIRGQGDSPLHF.

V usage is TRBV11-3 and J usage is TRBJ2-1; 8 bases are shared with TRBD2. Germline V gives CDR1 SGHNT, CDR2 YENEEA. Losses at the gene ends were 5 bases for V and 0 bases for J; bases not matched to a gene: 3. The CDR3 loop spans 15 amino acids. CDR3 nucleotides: TGTGCCAGCAGCCCCAGCGGGAGCTCCTACAATGAGCAGTTCTTC. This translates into CASSPSGSSYNEQFF. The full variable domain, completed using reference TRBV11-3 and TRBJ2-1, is EAGVVQSPRYKIIEKKQPVAFWCNPISGHNTLYWYLQNLGQGPELLIRYENEEAVDDSQLPKDRFSAERLKGVDSTLKIQPAELGDSAVYLCASSPSGSSYNEQFFGPGTRLTVL.

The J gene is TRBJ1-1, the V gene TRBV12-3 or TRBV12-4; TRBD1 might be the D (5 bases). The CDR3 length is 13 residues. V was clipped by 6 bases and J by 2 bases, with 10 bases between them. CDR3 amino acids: CASRRDLNTEAFF. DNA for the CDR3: TGTGCCAGCAGACGGGACCTTAACACTGAAGCTTTCTTT.

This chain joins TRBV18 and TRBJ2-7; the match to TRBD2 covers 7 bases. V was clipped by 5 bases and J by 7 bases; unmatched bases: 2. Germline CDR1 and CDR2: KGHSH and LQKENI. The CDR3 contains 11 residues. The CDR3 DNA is TGTGCCAGCTCAGGACTAGAGGAGCAGTACTTC. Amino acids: CASSGLEEQYF.

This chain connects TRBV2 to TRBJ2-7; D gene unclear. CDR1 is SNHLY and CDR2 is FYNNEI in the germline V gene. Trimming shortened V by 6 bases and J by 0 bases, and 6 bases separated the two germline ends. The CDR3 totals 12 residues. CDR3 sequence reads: CASRDRSYEQYF. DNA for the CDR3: TGTGCCAGCAGGGATCGCTCCTACGAGCAGTACTTC.

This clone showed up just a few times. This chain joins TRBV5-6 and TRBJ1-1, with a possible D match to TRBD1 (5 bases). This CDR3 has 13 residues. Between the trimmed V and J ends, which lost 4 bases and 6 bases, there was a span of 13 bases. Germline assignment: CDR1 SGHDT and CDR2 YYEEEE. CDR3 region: CASSTGTWPEAFF. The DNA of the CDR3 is TGTGCCAGCAGCACCGGGACGTGGCCTGAAGCTTTCTTT. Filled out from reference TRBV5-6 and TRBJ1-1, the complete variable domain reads DAGVTQSPTHLIKTRGQQVTLRCSPKSGHDTVSWYQQALGQGPQFIFQYYEEEERQRGNFPDRFSGHQFPNYSSELNVNALLLGDSALYLCASSTGTWPEAFFGQGTRLTVV.

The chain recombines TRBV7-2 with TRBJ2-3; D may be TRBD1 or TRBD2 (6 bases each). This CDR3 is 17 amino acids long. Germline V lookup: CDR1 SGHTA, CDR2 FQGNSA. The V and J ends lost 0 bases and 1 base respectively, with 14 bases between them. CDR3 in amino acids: CASSLAEGGVGTDTQYF. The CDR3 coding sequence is TGTGCCAGCAGCTTAGCTGAGGGGGGTGTGGGCACAGATACGCAGTATTTT.

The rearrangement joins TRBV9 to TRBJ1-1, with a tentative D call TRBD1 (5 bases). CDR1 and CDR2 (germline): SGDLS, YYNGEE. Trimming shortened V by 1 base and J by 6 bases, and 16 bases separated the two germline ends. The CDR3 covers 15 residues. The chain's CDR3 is CASSVRGFLGAEAFF. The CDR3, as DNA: TGTGCCAGCAGCGTAAGGGGCTTTCTGGGCGCTGAAGCTTTCTTT.

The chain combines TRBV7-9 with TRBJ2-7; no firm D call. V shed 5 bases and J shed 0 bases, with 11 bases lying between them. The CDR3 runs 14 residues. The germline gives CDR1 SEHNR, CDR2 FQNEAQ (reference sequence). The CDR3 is CASSETWSSYEQYF. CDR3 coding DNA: TGTGCCAGCAGCGAGACGTGGAGCTCCTACGAGCAGTACTTC.

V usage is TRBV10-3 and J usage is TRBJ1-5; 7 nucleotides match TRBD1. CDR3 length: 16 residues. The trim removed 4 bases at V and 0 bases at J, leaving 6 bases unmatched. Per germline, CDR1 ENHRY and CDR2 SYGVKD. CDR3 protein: CAISATGEYSNQPQHF. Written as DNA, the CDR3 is TGTGCCATCAGTGCTACAGGGGAGTATAGCAATCAGCCCCAGCATTTT.

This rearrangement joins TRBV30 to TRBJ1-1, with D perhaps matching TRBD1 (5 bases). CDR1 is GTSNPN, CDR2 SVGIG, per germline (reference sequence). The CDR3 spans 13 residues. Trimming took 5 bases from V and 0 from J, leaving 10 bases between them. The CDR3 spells CAWRWGMNTEAFF. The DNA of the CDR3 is TGTGCCTGGCGGTGGGGGATGAACACTGAAGCTTTCTTT.

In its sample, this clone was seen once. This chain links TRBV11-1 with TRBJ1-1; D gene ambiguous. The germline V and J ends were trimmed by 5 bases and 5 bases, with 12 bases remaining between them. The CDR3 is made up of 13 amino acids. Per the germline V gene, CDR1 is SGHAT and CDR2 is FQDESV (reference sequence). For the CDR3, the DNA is TGTGCCAGCAGCCAGACAAGTGGAACTGAAGCTTTCTTT. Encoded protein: CASSQTSGTEAFF.

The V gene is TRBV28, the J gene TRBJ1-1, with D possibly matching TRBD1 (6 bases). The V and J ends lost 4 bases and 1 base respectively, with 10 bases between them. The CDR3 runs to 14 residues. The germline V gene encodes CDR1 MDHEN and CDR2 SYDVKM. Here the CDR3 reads CASSSGGPNTEAFF. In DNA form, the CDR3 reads TGTGCCAGCAGTTCCGGGGGCCCGAACACTGAAGCTTTCTTT.

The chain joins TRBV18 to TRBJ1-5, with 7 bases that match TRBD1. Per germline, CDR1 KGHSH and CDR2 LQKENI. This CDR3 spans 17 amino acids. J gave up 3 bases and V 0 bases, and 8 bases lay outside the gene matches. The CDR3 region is CASSPPVTKGANQPQHF. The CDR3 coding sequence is TGTGCCAGCTCACCACCCGTTACAAAGGGGGCCAATCAGCCCCAGCATTTT.

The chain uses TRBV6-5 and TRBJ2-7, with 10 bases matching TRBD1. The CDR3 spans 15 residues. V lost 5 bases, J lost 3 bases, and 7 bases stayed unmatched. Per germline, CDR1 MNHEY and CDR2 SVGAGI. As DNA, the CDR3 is TGTGCCAGCAGTACAATCCGGGACAGGGGCTACGAGCAGTACTTC. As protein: CASSTIRDRGYEQYF.

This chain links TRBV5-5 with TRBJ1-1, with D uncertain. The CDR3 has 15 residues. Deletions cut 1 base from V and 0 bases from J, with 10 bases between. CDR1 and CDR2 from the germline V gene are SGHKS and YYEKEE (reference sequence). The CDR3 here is CASSLHVTMNTEAFF. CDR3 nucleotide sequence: TGTGCCAGCAGCTTGCATGTTACAATGAACACTGAAGCTTTCTTT.

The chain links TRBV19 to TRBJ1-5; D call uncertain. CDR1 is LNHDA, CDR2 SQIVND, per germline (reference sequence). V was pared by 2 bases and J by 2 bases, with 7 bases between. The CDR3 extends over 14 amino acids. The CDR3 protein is CASSISGGNQPQHF. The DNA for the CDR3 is TGTGCCAGTAGTATAAGCGGGGGCAATCAGCCCCAGCATTTT.

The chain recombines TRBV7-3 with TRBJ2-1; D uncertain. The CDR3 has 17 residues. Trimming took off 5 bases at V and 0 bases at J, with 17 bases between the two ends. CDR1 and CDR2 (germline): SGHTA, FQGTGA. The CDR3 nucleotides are TGTGCCAGCAGCCCCCGTTTGGGCGGCAGCTCCTACAATGAGCAGTTCTTC. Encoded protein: CASSPRLGGSSYNEQFF. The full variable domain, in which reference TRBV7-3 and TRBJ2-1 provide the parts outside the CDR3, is GAGVSQTPSNKVTEKGKYVELRCDPISGHTALYWYRQSLGQGPEFLIYFQGTGAADDSGLPNDRFFAVRPEGSVSTLKIQRTERGDSAVYLCASSPRLGGSSYNEQFFGPGTRLTVL.

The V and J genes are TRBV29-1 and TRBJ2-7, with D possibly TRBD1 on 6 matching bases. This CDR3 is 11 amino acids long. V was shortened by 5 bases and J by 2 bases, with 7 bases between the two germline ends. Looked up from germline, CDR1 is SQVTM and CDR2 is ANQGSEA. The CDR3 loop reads CSVQGTYEQYF. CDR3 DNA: TGCAGCGTTCAGGGGACCTACGAGCAGTACTTC.

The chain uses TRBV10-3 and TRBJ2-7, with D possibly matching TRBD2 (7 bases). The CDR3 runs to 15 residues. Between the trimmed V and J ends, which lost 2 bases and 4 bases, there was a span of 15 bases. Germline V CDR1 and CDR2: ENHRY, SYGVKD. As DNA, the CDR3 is TGTGCCATCAGTGAGCCGACGGGGGGCAAGTACGAGCAGTACTTC. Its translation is CAISEPTGGKYEQYF.

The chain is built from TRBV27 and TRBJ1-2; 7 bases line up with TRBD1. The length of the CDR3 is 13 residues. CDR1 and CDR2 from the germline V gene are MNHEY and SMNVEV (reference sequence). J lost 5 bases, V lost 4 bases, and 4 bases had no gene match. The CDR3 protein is CASSYGTAYGYTF. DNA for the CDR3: TGTGCCAGCAGTTACGGGACAGCTTATGGCTACACCTTC.

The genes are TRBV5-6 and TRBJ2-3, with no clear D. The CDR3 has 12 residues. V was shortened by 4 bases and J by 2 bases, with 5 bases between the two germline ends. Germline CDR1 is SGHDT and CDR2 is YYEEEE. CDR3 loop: CASSLYTDTQYF. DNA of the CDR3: TGTGCCAGCAGCCTATACACAGATACGCAGTATTTT.

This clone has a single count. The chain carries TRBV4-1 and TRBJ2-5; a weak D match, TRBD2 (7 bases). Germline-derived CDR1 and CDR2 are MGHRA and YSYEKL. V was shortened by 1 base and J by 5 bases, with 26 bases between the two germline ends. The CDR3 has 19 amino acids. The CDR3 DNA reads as TGCGCCAGCAGCCAAGGTAGAAGGAGTGGCCGGGGGGCACGGGAGACCCAGTACTTC. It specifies CASSQGRRSGRGARETQYF.

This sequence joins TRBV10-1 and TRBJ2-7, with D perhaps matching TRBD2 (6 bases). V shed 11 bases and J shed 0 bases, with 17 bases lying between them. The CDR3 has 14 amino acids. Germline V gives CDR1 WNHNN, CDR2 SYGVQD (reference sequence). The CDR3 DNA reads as TGCGCCCCCCATTCTTCGGGGGTCTCCTACGAGCAGTACTTC. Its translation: CAPHSSGVSYEQYF.

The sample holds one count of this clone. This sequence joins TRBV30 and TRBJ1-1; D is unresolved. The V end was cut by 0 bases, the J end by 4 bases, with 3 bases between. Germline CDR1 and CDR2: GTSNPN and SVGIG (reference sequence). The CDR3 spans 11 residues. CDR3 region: CAWSVSTEAFF. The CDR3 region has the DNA TGTGCCTGGAGTGTCTCCACTGAAGCTTTCTTT.

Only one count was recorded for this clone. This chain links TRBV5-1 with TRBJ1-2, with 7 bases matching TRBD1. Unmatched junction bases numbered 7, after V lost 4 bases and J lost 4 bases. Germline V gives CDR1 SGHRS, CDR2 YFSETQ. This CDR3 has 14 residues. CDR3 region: CASSDRADSYGYTF. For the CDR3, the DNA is TGCGCCAGCAGCGACAGGGCAGATAGCTATGGCTACACCTTC.

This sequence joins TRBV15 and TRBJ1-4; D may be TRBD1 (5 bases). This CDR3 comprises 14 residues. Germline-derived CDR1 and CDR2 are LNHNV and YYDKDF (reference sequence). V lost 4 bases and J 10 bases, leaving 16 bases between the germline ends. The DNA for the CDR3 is TGTGCCACCAGCAAGGTTTCACAGGCAGGAAAACTGTTTTTT. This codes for CATSKVSQAGKLFF.

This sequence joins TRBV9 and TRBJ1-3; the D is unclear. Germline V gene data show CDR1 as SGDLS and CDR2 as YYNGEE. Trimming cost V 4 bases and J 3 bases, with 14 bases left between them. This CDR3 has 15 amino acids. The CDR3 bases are TGTGCCAGCAGCTCTCCCCAGGAATTTGGAAACACCATATATTTT. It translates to CASSSPQEFGNTIYF.

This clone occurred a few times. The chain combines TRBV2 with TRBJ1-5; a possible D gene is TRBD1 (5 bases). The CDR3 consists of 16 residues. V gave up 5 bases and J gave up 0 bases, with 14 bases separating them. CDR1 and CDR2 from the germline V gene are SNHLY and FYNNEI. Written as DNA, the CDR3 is TGTGCCAGCAGTTCTGATAGGGACGATAGCAATCAGCCCCAGCATTTT. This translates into CASSSDRDDSNQPQHF.

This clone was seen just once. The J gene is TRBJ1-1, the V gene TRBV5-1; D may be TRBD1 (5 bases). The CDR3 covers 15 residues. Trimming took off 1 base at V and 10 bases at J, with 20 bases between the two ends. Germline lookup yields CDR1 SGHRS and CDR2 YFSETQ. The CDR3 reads CASSLTRLGDRLAFF. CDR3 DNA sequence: TGCGCCAGCAGCTTGACAAGGTTGGGGGATCGCTTAGCTTTCTTT.